What follows describes a single TCR beta chain. The data are from a study of blood T cell repertoires in COVID-19. The Seattle site enrolled patients during active infection and followed them longitudinally. CDR3 size: 15 residues. V dropped 3 bases and J dropped 2 bases, with 14 bases sitting between them. Per the germline V gene, CDR1 is SGHRS and CDR2 is YFSETQ. Produced via immunoSEQ multiplex PCR; TCRdb's table is partial and in-frame only. Of roughly 100,000 clones listed, around 90% were seen once; the top ten hold 3.5% to 5%. Sequences were obtained from peripheral blood. V gene TRBV5-1 combines with J gene TRBJ1-2, with TRBD1 as a possible D gene (5 bases). This TCR derives from a human donor with COVID-19, enrolled during active disease. The donor label of this sample is uncertain. CDR3 nucleotide sequence: TGCGCCAGCAGCTCAACATCCGGGGGGAACTATGGCTACACCTTC. This sequence encodes CASSSTSGGNYGYTF.